This TCR beta chain was sequenced during a study of blood T cell repertoires in COVID-19. On the study more broadly: Samples of COVID-19 (acute and convalescent) were obtained from the United States, Italy and Spain. Sources were T cells, B-cell-depleted T cells, or PBMCs; the material itself was cDNA or gDNA.

In the source study's methods: Cell counts per sample came from amplifying reference gene primers. TCRdb keeps only in-frame clones here, not all; method: immunoSEQ multiplex PCR. Clonal size and the V and J genes are those of that table, whereas D and trimming came from the DNA. This table holds around 170,000 clones, around four fifths found once. The CDR3 has 11 amino acids. Germline CDR1 reads MDHEN; CDR2 reads SYDVKM. V dropped 5 bases and J dropped 7; count of bases not matched to a gene: 1. J is TRBJ1-2 and V is TRBV28, with 7 bases fitting TRBD1. What was sequenced was peripheral blood. The clonotype was recovered from a man in his 70s with active or convalescent COVID-19. The CDR3 region has the DNA TGTGCCAGCAGTGACAGGGTTGGCTACACCTTC. Amino acids: CASSDRVGYTF.